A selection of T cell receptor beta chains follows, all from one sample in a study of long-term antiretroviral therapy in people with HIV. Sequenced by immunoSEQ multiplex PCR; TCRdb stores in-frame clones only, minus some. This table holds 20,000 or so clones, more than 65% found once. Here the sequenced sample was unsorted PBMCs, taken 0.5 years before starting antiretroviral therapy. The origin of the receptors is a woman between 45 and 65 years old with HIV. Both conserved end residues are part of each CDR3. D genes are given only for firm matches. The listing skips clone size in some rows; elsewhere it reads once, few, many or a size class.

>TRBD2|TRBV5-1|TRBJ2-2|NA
TGCGCCAGCAGCTCGGGACTAGTCGCCGGGGAGCTGTTTTTT
CASSSGLVAGELFF
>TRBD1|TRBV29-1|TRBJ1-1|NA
TGCAGCGCCCAGGGACAGGGGTACACTGAAGCTTTCTTT
CSAQGQGYTEAFF
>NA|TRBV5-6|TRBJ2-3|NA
TGTGCCAGCAGCTTGCGGGCGGGTAGTAACACAGATACGCAGTATTTT
CASSLRAGSNTDTQYF
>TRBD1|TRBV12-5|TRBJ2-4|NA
TGTGCTAGTGGTACTACAGGGGTAGCCAAAAACATTCAGTACTTC
CASGTTGVAKNIQYF
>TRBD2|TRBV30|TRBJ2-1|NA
TGTGCCTGGAGTAGAAGCGGGGGGAGCGATGAGCAGTTCTTC
CAWSRSGGSDEQFF
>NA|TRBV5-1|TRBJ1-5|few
TGCGCCAGCAGCTTGATGGGGGGACTGGATCAGCCCCAGCATTTT
CASSLMGGLDQPQHF
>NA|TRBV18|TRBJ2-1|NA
TGTGCCAGCTCACCTAACGATGAGCAGTTCTTC
CASSPNDEQFF
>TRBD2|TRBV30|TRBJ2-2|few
TGTGCCTGGAGGCTCACTAGCGGGGTGGCCGGGGAGCTGTTTTTT
CAWRLTSGVAGELFF
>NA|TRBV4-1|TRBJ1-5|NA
TGCGCCAGCAGCTCTTCCCCTCTTGGGGTCCAGCCCCAGCATTTT
CASSSSPLGVQPQHF
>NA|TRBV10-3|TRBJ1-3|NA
TGTGCCATGACAAGTGGAAACACCATATATTTT
CAMTSGNTIYF